The T cell receptor beta chain under discussion was sequenced for a study of graft-versus-host responses after intestinal transplantation. Regarding this clone: Its target is not known.

Method: immunoSEQ multiplex PCR; TCRdb's copy keeps in-frame clones and lacks some. Of tens of thousands of clones detected, approximately 87% appear once; the ten largest clones hold around 0.11%. Study findings and constraints: There were GvH clones found in recipient marrow, and some of them appeared first in ileum or blood. There was an association between peak levels of circulating GvH clones and early post-transplant HvG declines.

The origin of this receptor is a human donor who received an intestinal transplant. The specimen comprised unstimulated CD4+ T cells sorted from spleen or lymph node cells, sampled before intestinal transplant.

CDR3 DNA: TGCAGCACCGCGGGGGCTAGCGGGTCCACAGATACGCAGTATTTT. Its translation is CSTAGASGSTDTQYF. The chain has TRBV29-1 and TRBJ2-3; 8 bases agree with TRBD2. This CDR3 contains 15 residues. Looked up from germline, CDR1 is SQVTM and CDR2 is ANQGSEA. The junction had 12 bases not matched to a gene; V was cut back by 8 bases and J by 2 bases.